The T cell receptor beta chain described here comes from a study of neoadjuvant anti-PD-1 for oral cavity cancer. Study-wide results and caveats: Each response group had just a few patients in TCR analyses.

This clone was detected a few times. Its antigen is unknown. Generated by immunoSEQ multiplex PCR, the TCRdb table keeps only in-frame clones and is missing some. The data hold about 13,000 clones, with under 70% observed a single time. Time point of the sample: after neoadjuvant nivolumab, at surgical resection. This clonotype was sampled from a person between 40 and 79 years old with oral cavity squamous cell carcinoma. The material was PBMCs, obtained after nivolumab (anti-PD-1) treatment.

In nucleotides, the CDR3 is TGTGCCAGCATCGGCGGGGGCCTAAATGAGCAGTTCTTC. Encoded protein: CASIGGGLNEQFF. The rearrangement links TRBV6-1 to TRBJ2-1, with a possible D match to TRBD2 (7 bases). V gave up 7 bases and J gave up 7 bases, with 14 bases separating them. The CDR3 extends over 13 amino acids. Germline loops: CDR1 MNHNS, CDR2 SASEGT.